This TCR beta chain stems from a study of CD8 T cells in ankylosing spondylitis. Findings and limits, study-wide: What seemed typical of ankylosing spondylitis blood was a TCR beta motif built from roughly eight highly homologous variants. Significantly higher representation of disease-linked clones was reported for matched ankylosing spondylitis synovial fluid. CD8+ disease-linked clones were present at relatively low frequencies in blood.

MiXCR was run by TCRdb on the 5' RACE reads, yielding one entry per CDR3 protein. The sample has under 200,000 distinct CDR3 sequences; 8.5% to 10% are singletons. This clonotype has a handful of counts. Antigen specificity is unknown. The V end lost 4 bases, the J end lost 4 bases, and 10 bases lay between the germline ends. Per the germline V gene, CDR1 is KGHDR and CDR2 is SFDVKD. The length of the CDR3 is 13 residues. Sequences were obtained from blood, either unsorted or a sorted T cell fraction (not recorded which). The source is a female donor with ankylosing spondylitis or in good health (not recorded which). This rearrangement joins TRBV24-1 to TRBJ2-7; D unclear. CDR3 residues: CATSDSLSYEQYF. CDR3 nucleotide sequence: TGTGCCACCAGTGACTCGTTGTCTTACGAGCAGTACTTC.